Shown below are 32 T cell receptor beta chains from a single sample sequenced in a study of blood T cell repertoires in COVID-19. TCRdb's copy holds only in-frame clones and misses some; the assay was immunoSEQ multiplex PCR. Of 75,000 to 90,000 clones detected, 75% to 90% appear once; the ten largest clones hold around 10%. The sequencing input was peripheral blood. The receptor set was obtained from a man older than 75 with acute or convalescent COVID-19.

This chain joins TRBV5-1 and TRBJ1-1, with TRBD1 identical over 8 bases. This CDR3 has 15 amino acids. V gave up 2 bases and J gave up 1 base; unmatched junction bases: 4. Looked up from germline, CDR1 is SGHRS and CDR2 is YFSETQ. The CDR3 sequence: CASSFQGATNTEAFF. CDR3 nucleotides: TGCGCCAGCAGCTTCCAGGGGGCGACGAACACTGAAGCTTTCTTT.

This chain connects TRBV14 to TRBJ1-1, with D possibly TRBD1 on 5 matching bases. V shed 4 bases and J shed 6 bases, with 15 bases lying between them. The CDR3 runs to 14 residues. Germline V lookup: CDR1 SGHDN, CDR2 FVKESK. This CDR3 is CASSRLGVAAEAFF. The CDR3 DNA is TGTGCCAGCAGCCGGTTAGGGGTGGCGGCTGAAGCTTTCTTT.

The sample holds one count of this clone. The CDR3 loop is CASSFMGGTEAFF. The CDR3, as DNA: TGTGCCAGCAGTTTTATGGGGGGCACTGAAGCTTTCTTT. V usage is TRBV12-3 or TRBV12-4 and J usage is TRBJ1-1, with D maybe TRBD1 (5 bases). Deletions cut 3 bases from V and 4 bases from J, with 9 bases between. The CDR3 has 13 amino acids.

This sequence joins TRBV6-6 and TRBJ1-2; 7 bases are shared with TRBD1. The CDR3 runs to 16 residues. CDR1 is MNHNY, CDR2 SVGAGI, per germline (reference sequence). The V and J ends lost 0 bases and 3 bases, in that order; junction bases with no gene match: 7. CDR3 sequence reads: CASSYSRLGQDYGYTF. The CDR3 region has the DNA TGTGCCAGCAGTTACTCGAGGCTTGGACAGGACTATGGCTACACCTTC.

CDR3 bases: TGTGCCAGCAGTCCAGTAGGAGGCAATCAGCCCCAGCATTTT. Protein: CASSPVGGNQPQHF. This rearrangement joins TRBV6-5 to TRBJ1-5; no reliable D call. The ends were cut back, 5 bases at V and 2 bases at J, with 10 bases in the middle. The germline gives CDR1 MNHEY, CDR2 SVGAGI. The CDR3 length is 14 residues.

The chain is built from TRBV12-5 and TRBJ2-1, with 9 nucleotides matching TRBD1. V was clipped by 11 bases and J by 2 bases; unmatched bases: 10. CDR1 is LGHNT, CDR2 FRNRAP, per germline. There are 15 residues in the CDR3. The CDR3 is CAGSPGQGAYNEQFF. DNA for the CDR3: TGTGCTGGGTCCCCGGGACAGGGTGCCTACAATGAGCAGTTCTTC.

This chain connects TRBV4-3 to TRBJ1-5; unclear D gene. The length of the CDR3 is 13 residues. CDR1 and CDR2 from the germline V gene are LGHNA and YSLEER. Trimming removed 1 base from V and 6 bases from J, with 7 bases in between. In DNA form, the CDR3 reads TGCGCCAGCAGCCAAGGACTCCGTCAGCCCCAGCATTTT. Residues: CASSQGLRQPQHF.

In DNA, the CDR3 is TGCGCCAGCAGCCCCAACCGGCGGACAGGATCAACTAATGAAAAACTGTTTTTT. Protein: CASSPNRRTGSTNEKLFF. The rearrangement joins TRBV5-1 to TRBJ1-4; 7 bases line up with TRBD1. Looked up from germline, CDR1 is SGHRS and CDR2 is YFSETQ. V was pared by 4 bases and J by 0 bases, with 12 bases of the junction left unmatched. The CDR3 spans 18 residues. Full variable domain (outside the CDR3, taken from reference TRBV5-1 and TRBJ1-4): KAGVTQTPRYLIKTRGQQVTLSCSPISGHRSVSWYQQTPGQGLQFLFEYFSETQRNKGNFPGRFSGRQFSNSRSEMNVSTLELGDSALYLCASSPNRRTGSTNEKLFFGSGTQLSVL.

The chain combines TRBV6-5 with TRBJ2-7; possibly TRBD2 for D (6 bases). CDR1 and CDR2 (germline): MNHEY, SVGAGI. The CDR3 extends over 13 amino acids. Deletions cut 8 bases from V and 0 bases from J, with 11 bases between. Here the CDR3 reads CASSGGNSYEQYF. CDR3 bases: TGTGCCAGCTCAGGAGGGAACTCCTACGAGCAGTACTTC.

The chain employs TRBV7-3 and TRBJ2-5, with no clear D. The CDR3 has 13 amino acids. Trimming took off 3 bases at V and 5 bases at J, with 10 bases between the two ends. Germline loops: CDR1 SGHTA, CDR2 FQGTGA. The DNA of the CDR3 is TGTGCCAGCAGCTTGGGCCCCACGGAGACCCAGTACTTC. Its protein product is CASSLGPTETQYF.

V is TRBV19 and J is TRBJ1-5; 8 bases are shared with TRBD1. In germline, CDR1 is LNHDA, CDR2 SQIVND (reference sequence). The CDR3 has 14 residues. Trimming at V came to 4 bases and at J to 5 bases, leaving 4 bases not matched to a gene. The CDR3 region has the DNA TGTGCCAGTAGTACCGCAGGGGGCCATCAGCCCCAGCATTTT. Its translation is CASSTAGGHQPQHF.

The chain uses TRBV6-6 and TRBJ1-2, with unresolved D. Germline-derived CDR1 and CDR2 are MNHNY and SVGAGI (reference sequence). The CDR3 has 13 residues. Trimming took off 7 bases at V and 1 base at J, with 10 bases between the two ends. CDR3 loop: CASNSRVNYGYTF. DNA of the CDR3: TGTGCCAGCAACTCCCGAGTTAACTATGGCTACACCTTC.

The genes are TRBV2 and TRBJ2-3; D call uncertain. This CDR3 has 11 amino acids. Per germline, CDR1 SNHLY and CDR2 FYNNEI. Trimming took 3 bases from V and 11 from J, leaving 9 bases between them. The CDR3 here is CASSERLGQYF. DNA of the CDR3: TGTGCCAGCAGTGAGAGGTTAGGGCAGTATTTT.

The rearrangement uses TRBV28 and TRBJ2-7; D unclear. The germline V gene has CDR1 MDHEN and CDR2 SYDVKM. The CDR3 extends over 16 amino acids. V was pared by 4 bases and J by 3 bases, with 19 bases between. The CDR3 region is CASSSLAREPLYEQYF. The CDR3 coding sequence is TGTGCCAGCAGTTCCTTAGCTCGCGAACCTCTCTACGAGCAGTACTTC.

The V and J genes are TRBV6-2 or TRBV6-3 and TRBJ2-1; D not resolved. Trimming took off 0 bases at V and 6 bases at J, with 15 bases between the two ends. The germline V gene encodes CDR1 MNHEY and CDR2 SVGEGT. The CDR3 runs 16 residues. CDR3 bases: TGTGCCAGCAGTTACTCGATGTTTGAGGTTGTCAATGAGCAGTTCTTC. Protein: CASSYSMFEVVNEQFF.

V usage is TRBV6-7 and J usage is TRBJ2-3; D is perhaps TRBD2 (6 bases). TRBV6-7 is flagged as an ORF with uncertain function. This CDR3 contains 17 residues. V lost 2 bases and J lost 5, with 20 bases in between. The chain's CDR3 is CASSYVPPLARVDTQYF. The CDR3 DNA reads TGTGCCAGCAGTTACGTCCCCCCCCTAGCGAGAGTAGATACGCAGTATTTT.

The rearrangement links TRBV5-1 to TRBJ2-2, with TRBD1 as a possible D gene (5 bases). There are 14 residues in the CDR3. Trimming cost V 3 bases and J 4 bases, with 10 bases left between them. Per the germline V gene, CDR1 is SGHRS and CDR2 is YFSETQ. The CDR3 loop is CASSSGSSTGELFF. The CDR3 nucleotides are TGCGCCAGCAGCTCAGGGTCGAGCACCGGGGAGCTGTTTTTT.

J is TRBJ1-2 and V is TRBV30, with a possible D match to TRBD1 (5 bases). The CDR3 extends over 12 amino acids. V lost 1 base and J 7 bases, leaving 10 bases between the germline ends. Germline V CDR1 and CDR2: GTSNPN, SVGIG (reference sequence). The CDR3 sequence: CAWSGRQSGYTF. CDR3 nucleotide sequence: TGTGCCTGGAGTGGAAGACAGAGTGGCTACACCTTC.

The V gene is TRBV5-1, the J gene TRBJ1-2; 11 nucleotides match TRBD1. V dropped 5 bases and J dropped 6; count of bases not matched to a gene: 9. This CDR3 has 15 amino acids. Germline CDR1 is SGHRS and CDR2 is YFSETQ. The CDR3 DNA reads as TGCGCCAGCAGTTACACCGGGACAGGGGGTGATGGCTACACCTTC. The encoded protein is CASSYTGTGGDGYTF.

The chain couples TRBV15 to TRBJ2-7; D is perhaps TRBD2 (5 bases). The germline V and J ends were trimmed by 1 base and 0 bases, with 10 bases remaining between them. The CDR3 loop spans 15 amino acids. Germline lookup yields CDR1 LNHNV and CDR2 YYDKDF (reference sequence). CDR3 region: CATSRGSAGSYEQYF. CDR3 nucleotide sequence: TGTGCCACCAGCAGAGGATCGGCGGGCTCCTACGAGCAGTACTTC.

The rearrangement links TRBV5-1 to TRBJ2-2; unclear D gene. Per the germline V gene, CDR1 is SGHRS and CDR2 is YFSETQ. V was shortened by 6 bases and J by 5 bases, with 8 bases between the two germline ends. This CDR3 comprises 12 residues. DNA for the CDR3: TGCGCCAGCAATCTAGAGACCGGGGAGCTGTTTTTT. Its protein is CASNLETGELFF.

The chain uses TRBV18 and TRBJ1-5; 7 nucleotides match TRBD1. The germline V gene encodes CDR1 KGHSH and CDR2 LQKENI. V lost 4 bases, J lost 2 bases, and 2 bases stayed unmatched. The CDR3 runs to 14 residues. CDR3 coding DNA: TGTGCCAGCTCACGGGACAGTGGCAATCAGCCCCAGCATTTT. Amino acids: CASSRDSGNQPQHF.

This chain joins TRBV11-1 and TRBJ1-1; no clear D gene. Germline V gene data show CDR1 as SGHAT and CDR2 as FQDESV (reference sequence). CDR3 length equals 15 residues. Trimming shortened V by 3 bases and J by 3 bases, and 14 bases separated the two germline ends. The CDR3 nucleotides read TGTGCCAGCAGCTTGGACCAGATGAGGGACACTGAAGCTTTCTTT. It yields the protein CASSLDQMRDTEAFF.

The V gene is TRBV7-9, the J gene TRBJ1-4; D ambiguous. The V gene's germline CDR1 is SEHNR and CDR2 FQNEAQ (reference sequence). V dropped 2 bases and J dropped 8 bases, with 9 bases sitting between them. The CDR3 runs to 13 residues. In nucleotides, the CDR3 is TGTGCCAGCAGCTTAAGTCTCGAGGAAAAACTGTTTTTT. Encoded protein: CASSLSLEEKLFF.

This sequence joins TRBV5-6 and TRBJ2-7; D may be TRBD2 (5 bases). CDR3 length: 14 residues. V lost 1 base, J lost 7 bases, and 15 bases lay in between. CDR1 and CDR2 from the germline V gene are SGHDT and YYEEEE. The CDR3 region is CASSLWHHRGEQYF. DNA of the CDR3: TGTGCCAGCAGCTTGTGGCACCACCGAGGGGAGCAGTACTTC.

The chain has TRBV5-4 and TRBJ2-5, with 14 positions matching TRBD2. There are 15 residues in the CDR3. Germline lookup yields CDR1 SGHNT and CDR2 YYREEE (reference sequence). After removal of 5 bases from V and 4 bases from J, the junction contained 4 bases not matched to a gene. Here the CDR3 reads CASRTGTSGGETQYF. CDR3 DNA sequence: TGTGCCAGCAGGACCGGGACTAGCGGGGGAGAGACCCAGTACTTC. Complete variable domain (other parts from reference TRBV5-4 and TRBJ2-5): ETGVTQSPTHLIKTRGQQVTLRCSSQSGHNTVSWYQQALGQGPQFIFQYYREEENGRGNFPPRFSGLQFPNYSSELNVNALELDDSALYLCASRTGTSGGETQYFGPGTRLLVL.

The J gene is TRBJ2-1, the V gene TRBV18; 12 nucleotides agree with TRBD2. Trimming removed 3 bases from V and 5 bases from J; junction bases left unmatched: 2. Germline V gene sequence: CDR1 KGHSH, CDR2 LQKENI. This CDR3 is 15 amino acids long. CDR3 sequence reads: CASSPGLAGHNEQFF. DNA for the CDR3: TGTGCCAGCTCACCCGGACTAGCGGGACACAATGAGCAGTTCTTC.

This clone occurred a few times. The rearrangement uses TRBV2 and TRBJ1-2; TRBD1 matches 8 bases. The CDR3 contains 16 residues. V was pared by 7 bases and J by 4 bases, with 14 bases of the junction left unmatched. Germline V lookup: CDR1 SNHLY, CDR2 FYNNEI. The DNA of the CDR3 is TGTGCCAGCAAGGACGGACCGGGACAGGATTTCTATGGCTACACCTTC. This gives the protein CASKDGPGQDFYGYTF.

The rearrangement links TRBV19 to TRBJ1-2, with 7 bases that match TRBD1. The germline V gene encodes CDR1 LNHDA and CDR2 SQIVND (reference sequence). The junction had 10 bases not matched to a gene; V was cut back by 4 bases and J by 8 bases. The CDR3 is 14 amino acids. CDR3: CASSTGQLGGGYTF. The CDR3 coding sequence is TGTGCCAGTAGTACGGGACAGCTAGGAGGAGGCTACACCTTC.

Written as DNA, the CDR3 is TGCGCCAGCAGTGGTGGGACAGGGGAGGTAGATACGCAGTATTTT. Translated: CASSGGTGEVDTQYF. The rearrangement joins TRBV10-1 to TRBJ2-3, with 10 bases that match TRBD1. The CDR3 covers 15 residues. Trimming took 4 bases from V and 5 from J; bases not matched to a gene: 6. CDR1 WNHNN and CDR2 SYGVQD come from the germline V gene (reference sequence).

The genes are TRBV18 and TRBJ2-1; 10 positions agree with TRBD2. The V and J ends lost 0 bases and 4 bases, in that order; junction bases with no gene match: 3. This CDR3 has 16 residues. The germline V gene encodes CDR1 KGHSH and CDR2 LQKENI. The CDR3 reads CASSPPVSGGYNEQFF. For the CDR3, the DNA is TGTGCCAGCTCACCACCGGTTAGCGGGGGGTACAATGAGCAGTTCTTC.

The J gene is TRBJ2-7, the V gene TRBV7-9; no firm D call. This CDR3 comprises 12 residues. CDR1 is SEHNR and CDR2 is FQNEAQ in the germline V gene (reference sequence). V lost 5 bases and J 2 bases, leaving 7 bases between the germline ends. In DNA form, the CDR3 reads TGTGCCAGCAGCCCCTCCGCCTACGAGCAGTACTTC. This codes for CASSPSAYEQYF. Supplemented by reference TRBV7-9 and TRBJ2-7, the full variable domain reads DTGVSQNPRHKITKRGQNVTFRCDPISEHNRLYWYRQTLGQGPEFLTYFQNEAQLEKSRLLSDRFSAERPKGSFSTLEIQRTEQGDSAMYLCASSPSAYEQYFGPGTRLTVT.